Listed here are 15 T cell receptor beta chains from one sample, sequenced in a study of T cell repertoires in cytomegalovirus infection. What these receptors recognize is not known. TCRdb used MiXCR to reprocess the reads, holding one entry per CDR3 protein. The data show some 320,000 distinct CDR3 sequences, almost 30% seen once. Sequenced material: cultured PBMCs, taken from culture after CMV antigen stimulation. The receptors originated from a human donor in good health (CMV status not recorded). Some clones in this sample may be carry-over from other donors' samples.

This clonotype came up a few times. This chain uses TRBV4-1 with TRBJ2-3, with unresolved D. The V gene lost 1 base and the J gene lost 9 bases, with 11 bases spanning the gap. Germline V CDR1 and CDR2: MGHRA, YSYEKL. There are 13 residues in the CDR3. The CDR3 DNA reads as TGCGCCAGCAGCCAAGCTCGGCGTTCGACGCAGTATTTT. Protein product: CASSQARRSTQYF.

In this sample, this clonotype turned up a few times. The chain carries TRBV3-1 and TRBJ2-7, with TRBD2 matching over 9 bases. CDR1 is LGHDT, CDR2 YNNKEL, per germline (reference sequence). CDR3 length: 14 amino acids. Trimming cost V 8 bases and J 3 bases; bases outside gene matches: 8. DNA of the CDR3: TGTGCCAGCGGCGACACTAGCGGGTACTACGAGCAGTACTTC. Amino acid sequence: CASGDTSGYYEQYF.

This clonotype was detected a few times. This chain connects TRBV12-3 or TRBV12-4 to TRBJ1-2; no firm D call. Deletions cut 1 base from V and 6 bases from J, with 9 bases between. The CDR3 is 13 residues long. The CDR3 nucleotides read TGTGCCAGCAGTTTAGGAGTCGGGCATGGCTACACCTTC. As protein: CASSLGVGHGYTF.

In its sample, this clonotype was seen a few times. The rearrangement joins TRBV11-2 to TRBJ2-7, with 8 bases aligning to TRBD2. Germline CDR1 is SGHAT and CDR2 is FQNNGV. The CDR3 consists of 17 residues. V lost 4 bases to trimming and J lost 2 bases; unmatched junction nucleotides: 13. The CDR3 DNA follows: TGTGCCAGCAGCTCCTTCCTTCCCGGGACTAGACCCTACGAGCAGTACTTC. Amino acids: CASSSFLPGTRPYEQYF.

The table lists this clonotype with many counts. This sequence joins TRBV7-2 and TRBJ1-5; D perhaps matches TRBD1 (5 bases). V was shortened by 3 bases and J by 2 bases, with 11 bases between the two germline ends. Germline loops: CDR1 SGHTA, CDR2 FQGNSA. The length of the CDR3 is 15 residues. The CDR3 loop reads CASSFYWGGNQPQHF. CDR3 bases: TGTGCCAGCAGCTTTTACTGGGGGGGCAATCAGCCCCAGCATTTT.

The V call is TRBV5-8, the J call TRBJ1-5; D not resolved. The germline V and J ends were trimmed by 1 base and 6 bases, with 11 bases remaining between them. The CDR3 length is 14 residues. CDR1 and CDR2 (germline): SGHTS, YDEGEE. CDR3 sequence reads: CASSLFRATQPQHF. Here the CDR3 DNA reads TGTGCCAGCAGCTTGTTCCGGGCTACTCAGCCCCAGCATTTT.

This clonotype was counted a few times. CDR3 protein: CASIRREVGETQYF. The CDR3, as DNA: TGTGCCAGCATCCGGCGGGAGGTAGGAGAGACCCAGTACTTC. The rearrangement joins TRBV2 to TRBJ2-5; 8 nucleotides line up with TRBD2. Germline assignment: CDR1 SNHLY and CDR2 FYNNEI. The CDR3 has 14 amino acids. The trim removed 7 bases at V and 4 bases at J, leaving 8 bases unmatched.

This clonotype was recorded many times. This rearrangement joins TRBV19 to TRBJ2-5, with TRBD2 matching over 8 bases. CDR1 LNHDA and CDR2 SQIVND come from the germline V gene (reference sequence). V trimming: 5 bases; J trimming: 3 bases; junction bases outside the gene matches: 11. This CDR3 is 16 amino acids long. The CDR3 loop is CASSPSGGDTEETQYF. DNA of the CDR3: TGTGCCAGTAGTCCTTCCGGGGGGGACACAGAAGAGACCCAGTACTTC.

This clonotype was recorded a few times. The rearrangement uses TRBV2 and TRBJ2-1; TRBD2 matches 14 bases. The CDR3 covers 15 residues. Germline V gene data show CDR1 as SNHLY and CDR2 as FYNNEI. The V segment lost 4 bases and the J segment 10 bases; nucleotides outside the gene matches: 6. The CDR3 DNA reads as TGTGCCAGCAGTGCCTCTGGACTAGCGGGAGGAGAGCAGTTCTTC. Its translation is CASSASGLAGGEQFF.

This clonotype has more than one count but fewer than ten. The CDR3 bases are TGTGCCACCAGCGGGACAGGGGGCGCGGACTATGGCTACACCTTC. Amino acids: CATSGTGGADYGYTF. The chain links TRBV24-1 to TRBJ1-2, with 12 positions matching TRBD1. CDR3 length: 15 residues. With V trimmed by 7 bases and J by 3 bases, 5 bases remained unmatched. Per germline, CDR1 KGHDR and CDR2 SFDVKD.

This clonotype was counted between two and nine times. J is TRBJ1-3 and V is TRBV6-1; no clear D. Germline-derived CDR1 and CDR2 are MNHNS and SASEGT. The CDR3 consists of 15 residues. V was pared by 5 bases and J by 0 bases, with 11 bases between. The DNA of the CDR3 is TGTGCCAGCAGTACAGACTGGAGCTCTGGAAACACCATATATTTT. This translates into CASSTDWSSGNTIYF.

This clonotype showed up many times. The V and J genes are TRBV7-2 and TRBJ1-2, with no clear D. Germline V lookup: CDR1 SGHTA, CDR2 FQGNSA. Between the trimmed V and J ends, which lost 3 bases and 0 bases, there was a span of 11 bases. CDR3 size: 15 residues. The CDR3 is CASSFSAQTNYGYTF. The CDR3 DNA sequence: TGTGCCAGCAGCTTTTCAGCCCAAACTAACTATGGCTACACCTTC.

The chain has TRBV5-1 and TRBJ2-3; 12 bases map to TRBD2. J gave up 5 bases and V 5 bases, and 9 bases lay outside the gene matches. CDR1 SGHRS and CDR2 YFSETQ come from the germline V gene. CDR3 length equals 16 residues. The CDR3 protein is CASRYRLAGDQDTQYF. The CDR3 DNA reads TGCGCCAGCAGATATAGACTAGCGGGAGATCAAGATACGCAGTATTTT.

The table lists this clonotype with a few counts. The genes are TRBV29-1 and TRBJ2-7; weak D call: TRBD1 (5 bases). The CDR3 is 12 residues long. The germline V gene has CDR1 SQVTM and CDR2 ANQGSEA. V lost 7 bases, J lost 0 bases, and 10 bases lay in between. The CDR3 reads CSGGSSSYEQYF. CDR3 coding DNA: TGCAGCGGGGGCTCGAGCTCCTACGAGCAGTACTTC.

This clonotype was detected a few times. The chain joins TRBV6-5 to TRBJ1-1, with TRBD1 as a possible D gene (5 bases). Deletions cut 5 bases from V and 1 base from J, with 11 bases between. The CDR3 runs 14 residues. Germline values: CDR1 MNHEY, CDR2 SVGAGI. The CDR3 sequence: CASSGQTANTEAFF. CDR3 nucleotides: TGTGCCAGCAGTGGTCAGACAGCGAACACTGAAGCTTTCTTT.